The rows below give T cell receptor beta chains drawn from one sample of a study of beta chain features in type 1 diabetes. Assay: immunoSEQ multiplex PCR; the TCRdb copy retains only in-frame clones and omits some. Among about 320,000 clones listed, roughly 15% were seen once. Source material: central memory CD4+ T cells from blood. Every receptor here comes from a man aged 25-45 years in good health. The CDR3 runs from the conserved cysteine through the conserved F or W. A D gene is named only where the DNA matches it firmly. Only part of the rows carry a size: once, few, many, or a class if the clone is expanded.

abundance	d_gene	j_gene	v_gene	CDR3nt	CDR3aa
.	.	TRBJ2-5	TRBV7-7	TGTGCTAGCAGCCCTTACGGGTTAGAGACCCAGTACTTC	CASSPYGLETQYF
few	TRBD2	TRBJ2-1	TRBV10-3	TGTGCCAGCTTAGCGGGAGAGAGAAATGAGCAGTTCTTC	CASLAGERNEQFF
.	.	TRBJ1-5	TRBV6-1	TGTGCCAGCAGCTCTATAAGTAATCAGCCCCAGCATTTT	CASSSISNQPQHF
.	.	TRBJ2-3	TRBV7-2	TGTGCCAGCACCCCCCAAAATACGCAGTATTTT	CASTPQNTQYF
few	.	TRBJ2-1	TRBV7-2	TGTGCCAGCACCCTGGGGGGCCAGGAGCAGTTCTTC	CASTLGGQEQFF
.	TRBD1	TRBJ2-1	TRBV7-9	TGTGCCAGCAGTGCTAACAGGGGTATCAACAATGAGCAGTTCTTC	CASSANRGINNEQFF
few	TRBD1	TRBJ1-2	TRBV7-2	TGTGCCAGCAGCTCGGGACAGGGAGGGGGCTACACCTTC	CASSSGQGGGYTF
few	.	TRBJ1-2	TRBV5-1	TGCGCCAGCAGCCTATTACATACAGGGCCCTCCTATGGCTACACCTTC	CASSLLHTGPSYGYTF
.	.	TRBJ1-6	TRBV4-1	TGCGCCAGCAGCCAAGGGCAGAGTAATTCACCCCTCCACTTT	CASSQGQSNSPLHF
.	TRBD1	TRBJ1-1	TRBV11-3	TGTGCCAGCAGCTCTCGGACAGGGGCTAAGGACACTGAAGCTTTCTTT	CASSSRTGAKDTEAFF
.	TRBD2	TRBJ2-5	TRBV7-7	TGTGCCAGCAGCCCAAGCCGCGGTAGCGGGGAAGAGACCCAGTACTTC	CASSPSRGSGEETQYF
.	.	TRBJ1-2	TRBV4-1	TGCGCCAGCAGCCAAGCCATCATAGATGGCTACACCTTC	CASSQAIIDGYTF
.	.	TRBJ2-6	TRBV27	TGTGCCAGCAGTTTATGGGGTGCAGGGGCCAACGTCCTGACTTTC	CASSLWGAGANVLTF
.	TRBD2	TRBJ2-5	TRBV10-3	TGTGCCATCAGACCGGGACTAACGGAGACCCAGTACTTC	CAIRPGLTETQYF
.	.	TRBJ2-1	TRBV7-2	TGTGCCAGCAGCTTGGTCCCCCCGGGATGGTCGTTCTCCTACAATGAGCAGTTCTTC	CASSLVPPGWSFSYNEQFF
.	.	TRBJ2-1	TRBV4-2	TGTGCCAGCAGCCAGGGGACCTACAATGAGCAGTTCTTC	CASSQGTYNEQFF
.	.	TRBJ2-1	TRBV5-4	TGTGCCAGCAGCTTGGGGACGTCTTCCTACAATGAGCAGTTCTTC	CASSLGTSSYNEQFF
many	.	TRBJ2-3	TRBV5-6	TGTGCCAGCAGCTTTAGCGGCACAGATACGCAGTATTTT	CASSFSGTDTQYF
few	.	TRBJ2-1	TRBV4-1	TGCGCCAGCAGCCAGGAGGCGGTAAGTGAGCAGTTCTTC	CASSQEAVSEQFF
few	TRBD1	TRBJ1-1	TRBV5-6	TGTGCCAGCAGCTTTTCCGGGACAGTGAACACTGAAGCTTTCTTT	CASSFSGTVNTEAFF
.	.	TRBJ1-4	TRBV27	TGTGCCAGCAGTTTTCAGGGGGAAAAACTGTTTTTT	CASSFQGEKLFF
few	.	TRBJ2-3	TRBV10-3	TGTGCCATCAGCCCGGGGGGCCAAAGCACAGATACGCAGTATTTT	CAISPGGQSTDTQYF
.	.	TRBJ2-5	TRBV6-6	TGTGCCAGCACAGAGAGGACTACTTTGACCCAGTACTTC	CASTERTTLTQYF
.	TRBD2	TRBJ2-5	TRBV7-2	TGTGCCAGCAGCTTAACCAGCGGGGGGGCGTACGAGACCCAGTACTTC	CASSLTSGGAYETQYF
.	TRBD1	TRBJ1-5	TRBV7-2	TGTGCCAGCAGCTTTTATGGGACAGCGAGCAATCAGCCCCAGCATTTT	CASSFYGTASNQPQHF
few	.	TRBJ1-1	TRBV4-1	TGCGCCAGCAGCCAGGCTGGCCGGGCTTTCTTT	CASSQAGRAFF
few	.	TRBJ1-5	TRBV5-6	TGTGCCAGCAGGGAATGGGGAATTGGCAATCAGCCCCAGCATTTT	CASREWGIGNQPQHF
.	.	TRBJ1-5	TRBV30	TGTGCCTGGAGTACGCTAAGCAATCAGCCCCAGCATTTT	CAWSTLSNQPQHF
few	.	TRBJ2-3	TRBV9	TGTGCCAGCAGCGTAGGGGGGGGCCGCACAGATACGCAGTATTTT	CASSVGGGRTDTQYF
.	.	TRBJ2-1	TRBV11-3	TGTGCCAGCAGCCCGGACGGGTACAATGAGCAGTTCTTC	CASSPDGYNEQFF
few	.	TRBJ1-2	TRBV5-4	TGTGCCAGCAGCTTGGTCCAATCGAGGGGCGAAGGCTACACCTTC	CASSLVQSRGEGYTF
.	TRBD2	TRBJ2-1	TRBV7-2	TGTGCCAGCAGCTTAGATTTCTTAGCGGGAGTGGATGAGCAGTTCTTC	CASSLDFLAGVDEQFF
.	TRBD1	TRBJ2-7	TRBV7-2	TGTGCCAGCAGCCGATACCCGGGACAGGGGGCTGGCTACGAGCAGTACTTC	CASSRYPGQGAGYEQYF
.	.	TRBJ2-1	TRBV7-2	TGTGCCAGCAGCTTAATAGGGCAAAATGAGCAGTTCTTC	CASSLIGQNEQFF